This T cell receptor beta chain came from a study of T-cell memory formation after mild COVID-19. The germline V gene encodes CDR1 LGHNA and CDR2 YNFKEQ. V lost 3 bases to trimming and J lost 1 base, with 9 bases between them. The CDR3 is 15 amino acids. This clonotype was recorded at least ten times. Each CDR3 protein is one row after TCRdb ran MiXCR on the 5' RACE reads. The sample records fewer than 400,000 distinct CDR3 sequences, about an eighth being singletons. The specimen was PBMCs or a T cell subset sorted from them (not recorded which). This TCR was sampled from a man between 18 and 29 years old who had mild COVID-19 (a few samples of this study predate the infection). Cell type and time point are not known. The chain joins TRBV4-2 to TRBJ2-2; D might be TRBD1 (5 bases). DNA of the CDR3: TGTGCCAGCAGCCATCTGGGGCAGAACACCGGGGAGCTGTTTTTT. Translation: CASSHLGQNTGELFF.